A selection of T cell receptor beta chains follows, all from one sample in a study. TCRdb reanalysed the 5' RACE reads using MiXCR and keeps one entry per CDR3 protein. The repertoire includes 8,000 to 10,000 distinct CDR3 sequences, roughly a quarter of them detected once, and 3.5% to 6% sits in the top ten. The material sequenced was naive CD4+ T cells sorted from a lymph node. All receptors derive from a female donor with breast cancer. The CDR3 runs from the conserved cysteine through the conserved F or W.

j_call v_call cdr3_aa
TRBJ1-3 TRBV28 CASERWESQSGNTIYF
TRBJ1-6 TRBV7-3 CACSLGGQFNSPLHF
TRBJ2-3 TRBV5-1 CASSLSLSDTQYF
TRBJ1-1 TRBV5-1 CASGGNRGANTEAFF
TRBJ1-1 TRBV7-8 CASSLVSGIMNTEAFF
TRBJ2-1 TRBV2 CASRPLTGTATYNEQFF
TRBJ1-5 TRBV20-1 CSARGTGGQPQHF
TRBJ2-2 TRBV7-3 CASSSTLAGYTGELFF
TRBJ2-1 TRBV20-1 CSVITPGLLYNEQFF
TRBJ2-7 TRBV20-1 CSAIRDTSYAQYF
TRBJ2-1 TRBV20-1 CSARESAGVKNEQFF
TRBJ2-2 TRBV4-2 CASSHEGAVGELFF
TRBJ1-1 TRBV4-2 CASSQERTDRATEAFF
TRBJ1-1 TRBV6-1 CASSERSGQTPTEAFF
TRBJ2-3 TRBV2 CASRLRDTSTDTQYF
TRBJ2-7 TRBV7-2 CASSAIRGYEQYF